These 27 T cell receptor beta chains came from one sample sequenced in a study of control samples from healthy donors and cancer patients. Here immunoSEQ multiplex PCR was the method, and the copy in TCRdb shows in-frame clones only, minus some. The repertoire holds around 130,000 clones, with about nine tenths as singletons. Sequencing was carried out using blood. These receptors all come from a man between 18 and 35 years old in good health.

The rearrangement uses TRBV5-5 and TRBJ2-2; 9 nucleotides match TRBD1. Germline CDR1 reads SGHKS; CDR2 reads YYEKEE (reference sequence). CDR3 length equals 14 residues. V lost 4 bases, J lost 7 bases, and 5 bases stayed unmatched. CDR3 nucleotides: TGTGCCAGCAGCCTACAGGGGGCGGTCGGGGAGCTGTTTTTT. Its translation: CASSLQGAVGELFF.

The chain couples TRBV11-2 to TRBJ1-2, with 7 bases matching TRBD1. Trimming took 5 bases from V and 5 from J; bases not matched to a gene: 20. The CDR3 is 18 residues long. Germline V lookup: CDR1 SGHAT, CDR2 FQNNGV. The CDR3, as DNA: TGTGCCAGCAGCACCGGAGGGGGCTTGATTGGTCTAGAATATGGCTACACCTTC. Amino acids: CASSTGGGLIGLEYGYTF.

The V and J genes are TRBV2 and TRBJ2-7, with 7 bases lining up with TRBD2. The V and J ends lost 7 bases and 2 bases, in that order; junction bases with no gene match: 8. The CDR3 consists of 14 residues. Germline V CDR1 and CDR2: SNHLY, FYNNEI. Written as DNA, the CDR3 is TGTGCCAGCATCTTGGGGGGGGAGCCCTACGAGCAGTACTTC. It translates to CASILGGEPYEQYF.

This sequence joins TRBV6-5 and TRBJ2-1, with D perhaps TRBD1 (5 bases). Germline V gives CDR1 MNHEY, CDR2 SVGAGI. V was cut by 2 bases and J by 9 bases, with 11 bases left in between. This CDR3 has 13 residues. Written as DNA, the CDR3 is TGTGCCAGCAGTTACGCGGCAGGGCTTGAGCAGTTCTTC. This codes for CASSYAAGLEQFF.

V is TRBV28 and J is TRBJ1-2; possibly TRBD1 for D (6 bases). The CDR3 is 20 residues long. V dropped 1 base and J dropped 3 bases, with 27 bases sitting between them. Germline lookup yields CDR1 MDHEN and CDR2 SYDVKM. CDR3 nucleotide sequence: TGTGCCAGCAGTTTATTGTTGAGGTTTGTTGGGGGGGCTCAGGACTATGGCTACACCTTC. It translates to CASSLLLRFVGGAQDYGYTF.

V is TRBV20-1 and J is TRBJ2-3; possibly TRBD2 for D (6 bases). The CDR3 spans 17 residues. Trimming took off 3 bases at V and 1 base at J, with 20 bases between the two ends. CDR1 DFQATT and CDR2 SNEGSKA come from the germline V gene (reference sequence). The CDR3 here is CSASLWGRASGTDTQYF. The DNA for the CDR3 is TGCAGTGCTAGTCTTTGGGGTAGGGCTAGCGGCACAGATACGCAGTATTTT.

This clone has a single count. This chain joins TRBV7-6 and TRBJ1-4, with TRBD1 identical over 7 bases. Trimming took 3 bases from V and 4 from J; bases not matched to a gene: 2. The CDR3 sequence is 14 residues long. Germline loops: CDR1 SGHVS, CDR2 FNYEAQ. CDR3 sequence reads: CASSFRGNNEKLFF. The CDR3 bases are TGTGCCAGCAGCTTCAGGGGGAATAATGAAAAACTGTTTTTT.

The rearrangement uses TRBV2 and TRBJ1-2; a weak D match, TRBD1 (6 bases). The CDR3 contains 13 residues. Trimming took off 8 bases at V and 8 bases at J, with 18 bases between the two ends. CDR1 SNHLY and CDR2 FYNNEI come from the germline V gene. In DNA form, the CDR3 reads TGTGCCAGCGAACCGGAGGGGGATGGCGGCTACACCTTC. Translating it yields CASEPEGDGGYTF.

A single count supports this clone. As DNA, the CDR3 is TGTGCCAGCAGGGCAAAACCTAAAACTAGCGGGGGCAATGAGCAGTTCTTC. Translated, it gives CASRAKPKTSGGNEQFF. This chain joins TRBV2 and TRBJ2-1, with 11 nucleotides matching TRBD2. The J segment lost 6 bases and the V segment lost 6 bases, leaving 13 bases of the junction unmatched. CDR1 is SNHLY, CDR2 FYNNEI, per germline. The CDR3 is 17 residues long.

The CDR3 loop reads CASRQPPTADYGYTF. CDR3 DNA: TGTGCCAGCAGGCAACCCCCGACAGCCGACTATGGCTACACCTTC. V is TRBV21-1 and J is TRBJ1-2; the D call of TRBD1 is as the table states it, not checked on the DNA. TRBV21-1 is deemed a pseudogene. The CDR3 extends over 15 amino acids.

In this sample, this clone turned up once. This chain links TRBV25-1 with TRBJ2-1, with 9 bases that match TRBD1. This CDR3 is built from 14 residues. With V trimmed by 6 bases and J by 4 bases, 4 bases remained unmatched. The germline V gene encodes CDR1 MGHDK and CDR2 SYGVNS. CDR3 nucleotide sequence: TGTGCCAGCAGGAGGGGGACAGGGTACAATGAGCAGTTCTTC. Translating it yields CASRRGTGYNEQFF.

This rearrangement joins TRBV30 to TRBJ1-3; a possible D gene is TRBD1 (5 bases). CDR3 length: 16 residues. In germline, CDR1 is GTSNPN, CDR2 SVGIG (reference sequence). V lost 0 bases, J lost 1 base, and 13 bases lay in between. The CDR3 protein is CAWSVFGGLSGNTIYF. The CDR3 region has the DNA TGTGCCTGGAGTGTATTCGGGGGTCTATCTGGAAACACCATATATTTT.

The chain couples TRBV5-5 to TRBJ2-1; D is unclear. The germline gives CDR1 SGHKS, CDR2 YYEKEE (reference sequence). The CDR3 loop spans 15 amino acids. The V gene lost 2 bases and the J gene lost 6 bases, with 15 bases spanning the gap. CDR3 region: CASSFTGFLSNEQFF. The CDR3, as DNA: TGTGCCAGCAGCTTTACCGGGTTCCTTTCCAATGAGCAGTTCTTC. The full variable domain, in which reference TRBV5-5 and TRBJ2-1 provide the parts outside the CDR3, is DAGVTQSPTHLIKTRGQQVTLRCSPISGHKSVSWYQQVLGQGPQFIFQYYEKEERGRGNFPDRFSARQFPNYSSELNVNALLLGDSALYLCASSFTGFLSNEQFFGPGTRLTVL.

This clone has only one observation. V and J are TRBV24-1 and TRBJ2-1; 8 nucleotides match TRBD1. The CDR3 extends over 16 amino acids. V was pared by 6 bases and J by 4 bases, with 10 bases of the junction left unmatched. Looked up from germline, CDR1 is KGHDR and CDR2 is SFDVKD. Here the CDR3 DNA reads TGTGCCACCAGTTCTTCGGACAGGGAAATTTACAATGAGCAGTTCTTC. It translates to CATSSSDREIYNEQFF.

The gene calls are TRBV10-2 and TRBJ1-4, with 9 bases lining up with TRBD1. Germline values: CDR1 WSHSY, CDR2 SAAADI. V was clipped by 3 bases and J by 3 bases; unmatched bases: 2. CDR3 length: 15 residues. The CDR3 here is CASSDGDRANEKLFF. In DNA, the CDR3 is TGCGCCAGCAGTGATGGGGACAGGGCTAATGAAAAACTGTTTTTT.

This clone was detected a few times. The V gene is TRBV12-3 or TRBV12-4, the J gene TRBJ2-7, with D uncertain. The CDR3 consists of 13 residues. The V gene lost 1 base and the J gene lost 3 bases, with 7 bases spanning the gap. CDR3 residues: CASSLGRDYEQYF. The CDR3 bases are TGTGCCAGCAGTTTAGGGCGAGACTACGAGCAGTACTTC.

The genes are TRBV7-9 and TRBJ2-7; 7 nucleotides align to TRBD2. Germline lookup yields CDR1 SEHNR and CDR2 FQNEAQ (reference sequence). The J segment lost 6 bases and the V segment lost 7 bases, leaving 12 bases of the junction unmatched. The CDR3 totals 14 residues. CDR3 protein: CASTIGGVTGEQYF. The DNA of the CDR3 is TGTGCCAGCACCATTGGGGGGGTTACTGGCGAGCAGTACTTC.

The chain is built from TRBV18 and TRBJ1-4; 7 bases are shared with TRBD1. With 2 bases clipped from V and 3 bases from J, the junction kept 3 bases outside the gene matches. The CDR3 loop spans 15 amino acids. Looked up from germline, CDR1 is KGHSH and CDR2 is LQKENI. CDR3 bases: TGTGCCAGCTCACCATTAACAGGGGCTAATGAAAAACTGTTTTTT. This sequence encodes CASSPLTGANEKLFF.

The chain uses TRBV27 and TRBJ2-3, with D hard to call. Per the germline V gene, CDR1 is MNHEY and CDR2 is SMNVEV (reference sequence). Trimming stripped 7 bases from V and 1 base from J, with 9 bases between. The CDR3 loop spans 13 amino acids. The CDR3 nucleotides are TGTGCCAGCAAGGAGCTCGGCACAGATACGCAGTATTTT. Translating gives CASKELGTDTQYF.

V usage is TRBV2 and J usage is TRBJ1-1; no clear D gene. V was clipped by 5 bases and J by 6 bases, with 13 bases between them. CDR1 is SNHLY, CDR2 FYNNEI, per germline. The CDR3 runs to 13 residues. The CDR3 sequence is CASSTRTWAEAFF. The CDR3 DNA follows: TGTGCCAGCAGTACGAGAACCTGGGCTGAAGCTTTCTTT.

The chain links TRBV28 to TRBJ2-5; D remains unclear. CDR3 size: 12 residues. Per germline, CDR1 MDHEN and CDR2 SYDVKM. V gave up 3 bases and J gave up 2 bases, with 4 bases separating them. The CDR3 sequence: CASSFGQETQYF. For the CDR3, the DNA is TGTGCCAGCAGTTTTGGGCAAGAGACCCAGTACTTC.

V gene TRBV11-1 combines with J gene TRBJ2-1; D call uncertain. Per germline, CDR1 SGHAT and CDR2 FQDESV (reference sequence). There are 11 residues in the CDR3. Trimming stripped 1 base from V and 15 bases from J, with 10 bases between. The CDR3 here is CASSLGPSMFF. The DNA for the CDR3 is TGTGCCAGCAGCTTAGGTCCGAGCATGTTCTTC. The full variable domain, rest sourced from reference TRBV11-1 and TRBJ2-1, is EAEVAQSPRYKITEKSQAVAFWCDPISGHATLYWYRQILGQGPELLVQFQDESVVDDSQLPKDRFSAERLKGVDSTLKIQPAELGDSAMYLCASSLGPSMFFGPGTRLTVL.

The table lists this clone with a count of one. V and J are TRBV7-8 and TRBJ2-7, with D hard to call. Germline V CDR1 and CDR2: SGHVS, FQNEAQ. This CDR3 is 14 amino acids long. Trimming shortened V by 0 bases and J by 4 bases, and 10 bases separated the two germline ends. This CDR3 reads CASSLAQLEYEQYV. DNA of the CDR3: TGTGCCAGCAGCTTAGCGCAGTTAGAATACGAGCAGTACGTC.

The chain combines TRBV6-6 with TRBJ1-1; 7 bases match TRBD1. From germline, CDR1 is MNHNY and CDR2 SVGAGI (reference sequence). The J segment lost 5 bases and the V segment lost 2 bases, leaving 5 bases of the junction unmatched. This CDR3 is built from 14 residues. DNA for the CDR3: TGTGCCAGCAGTTACGAGGGGGCCAGGACTGAAGCTTTCTTT. This translates into CASSYEGARTEAFF.

The gene calls are TRBV4-2 and TRBJ1-6; no reliable D call. CDR3 length: 15 amino acids. CDR1 is LGHNA, CDR2 YNFKEQ, per germline. Deletions cut 1 base from V and 1 base from J, with 5 bases between. The CDR3 region is CASSQGGSYNSPLHF. The CDR3 DNA follows: TGTGCCAGCAGCCAAGGGGGTTCCTATAATTCACCCCTCCACTTT.

The chain carries TRBV5-1 and TRBJ2-3; the match to TRBD2 covers 9 bases. Germline values: CDR1 SGHRS, CDR2 YFSETQ. CDR3 length: 15 amino acids. The V gene end was trimmed by 4 bases and the J gene end by 5 bases; junction bases not matched to a gene: 8. The CDR3 coding sequence is TGCGCCAGCAGCGTCTCGGGACTAGCAGGAGATACGCAGTATTTT. This encodes CASSVSGLAGDTQYF.

V gene TRBV5-8 combines with J gene TRBJ2-1, with 9 nucleotides matching TRBD1. Trimming removed 4 bases from V and 7 bases from J; junction bases left unmatched: 6. Germline V gene sequence: CDR1 SGHTS, CDR2 YDEGEE. This CDR3 region has 14 residues. The DNA for the CDR3 is TGTGCCAGCAGCGGGCGGACAGGGGCTAATGAGCAGTTCTTC. Its translation: CASSGRTGANEQFF.